The rows below give T cell receptor beta chains drawn from one sample of a study of cytomegalovirus exposure and HLA in healthy donors. Profiling relied on immunoSEQ multiplex PCR, and the TCRdb table lists in-frame clones only, not all of them. The table records roughly 200,000 clones, roughly 80% of them present only once. Sequencing input: PBMCs. Receptor source: a man aged 35 to 55 in good health and CMV-seropositive. Both conserved end residues are part of each CDR3. Fields, in order: CDR3 DNA, CDR3 protein, D gene, V gene, clone size, J gene. The D gene is left open where the match is weak. Clone size appears in some rows only: once, few, many, or a class for an expanded clone.

TGCGCCAGCGGCGGGACAGCAAACACCGGGGAGCTGTTTTTT	CASGGTANTGELFF	-	TRBV5-1	-	TRBJ2-2
TGTGCCAGTAGTCAACAGGGAAAGACCCAGTACTTC	CASSQQGKTQYF	-	TRBV19	-	TRBJ2-5
TGTGCCAGCAGCGCAATAAGCGGCTCCTCCTACAATGAGCAGTTCTTC	CASSAISGSSYNEQFF	-	TRBV11-2	-	TRBJ2-1
TGTGCCAGCACTGGACAGGTCAATCAGCCCCAGCATTTT	CASTGQVNQPQHF	TRBD1	TRBV6-1	-	TRBJ1-5
TGTGCCATCAGTGCCGACAGGTCCTCTGGAAACACCATATATTTT	CAISADRSSGNTIYF	-	TRBV10-3	-	TRBJ1-3
TGTGCCAGCAGTGAAGGAGGGCTAGCGGGGGGAAACACCGGGGAGCTGTTTTTT	CASSEGGLAGGNTGELFF	TRBD2	TRBV2	-	TRBJ2-2
TGTGCCAGCAGTTTATACAGGTCTAATTCACCCCTCCACTTT	CASSLYRSNSPLHF	-	TRBV6-5	-	TRBJ1-6
TGTGCCAGTACCCAGGTCCTCTACGAAAACACCATATATTTT	CASTQVLYENTIYF	-	TRBV19	-	TRBJ1-3
TGTGCCAGCAGCCAATCGCGGCTCCGCACAGATACGCAGTATTTT	CASSQSRLRTDTQYF	-	TRBV7-8	-	TRBJ2-3
TGCGCCAGCAGCCATCGCCTCACTAGCACAGATACGCAGTATTTT	CASSHRLTSTDTQYF	-	TRBV4-3	-	TRBJ2-3
TGTGCCAGCAGTTTCCGGGACAGGGACTCCGAGCAGTACTTC	CASSFRDRDSEQYF	TRBD1	TRBV27	-	TRBJ2-7
TGCGCCAGCAGCTGGCAAGCGGGGGGCCTGAATACGCAGTATTTT	CASSWQAGGLNTQYF	TRBD2	TRBV5-1	-	TRBJ2-3
TGTGCCAGCTCCGGTGTAGAAGATTCACCCCTCCACTTT	CASSGVEDSPLHF	-	TRBV6-5	-	TRBJ1-6
TGTGCCAGCACCGAGACAACGAATTCACCCCTCCACTTT	CASTETTNSPLHF	-	TRBV4-2	few	TRBJ1-6
TGTGCCAGCAGCGCGGGGCCGGGGGAGGACGAGCAGTACTTC	CASSAGPGEDEQYF	-	TRBV6-1	-	TRBJ2-7
TGTGCCAGCAGCTTCGGGGGTGCTGAAGCTTTCTTT	CASSFGGAEAFF	-	TRBV7-9	-	TRBJ1-1
TGTGCCAGCAGTGGGCCAGGGGGCTCAGACGAGCAGTACTTC	CASSGPGGSDEQYF	TRBD1	TRBV28	once	TRBJ2-7
TGCGCCAGCAGCGTGGGACAACCGAGCTCTGGAAACACCATATATTTT	CASSVGQPSSGNTIYF	-	TRBV5-1	-	TRBJ1-3
TGCGCCAGCAGCCACGGACAGGGAGGTGTGGAAAAACTGTTTTTT	CASSHGQGGVEKLFF	TRBD1	TRBV4-1	-	TRBJ1-4
TGTGCCAGCAGCGCCGGGACAGGGGGTACCTACGAGCAGTACTTC	CASSAGTGGTYEQYF	TRBD1	TRBV2	-	TRBJ2-7
TGCAGCGTTGGGGGACAGGGGTACGAGCAGTACTTC	CSVGGQGYEQYF	TRBD1	TRBV29-1	once	TRBJ2-7